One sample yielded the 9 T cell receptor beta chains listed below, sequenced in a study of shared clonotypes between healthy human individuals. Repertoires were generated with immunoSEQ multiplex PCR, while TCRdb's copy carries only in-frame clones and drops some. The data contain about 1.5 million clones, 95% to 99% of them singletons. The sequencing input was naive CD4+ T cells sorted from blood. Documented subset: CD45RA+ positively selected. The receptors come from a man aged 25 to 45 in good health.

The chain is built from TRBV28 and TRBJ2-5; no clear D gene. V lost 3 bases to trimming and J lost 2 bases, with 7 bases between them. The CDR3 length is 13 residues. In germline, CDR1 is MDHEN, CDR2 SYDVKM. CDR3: CASSFNPQETQYF. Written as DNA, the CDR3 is TGTGCCAGCAGTTTCAACCCACAAGAGACCCAGTACTTC.

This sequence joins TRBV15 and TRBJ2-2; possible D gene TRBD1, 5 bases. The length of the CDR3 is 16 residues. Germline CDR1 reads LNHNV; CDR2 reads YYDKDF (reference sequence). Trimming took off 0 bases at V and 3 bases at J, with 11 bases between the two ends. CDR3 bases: TGTGCCACCAGCAGAGAACCAAAGGGGTACACCGGGGAGCTGTTTTTT. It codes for CATSREPKGYTGELFF.

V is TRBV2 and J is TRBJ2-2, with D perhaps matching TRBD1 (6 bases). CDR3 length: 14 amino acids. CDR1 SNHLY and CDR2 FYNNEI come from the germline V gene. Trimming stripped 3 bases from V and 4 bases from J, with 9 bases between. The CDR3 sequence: CASSEVGATGELFF. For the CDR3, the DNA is TGTGCCAGCAGTGAGGTGGGGGCCACCGGGGAGCTGTTTTTT.

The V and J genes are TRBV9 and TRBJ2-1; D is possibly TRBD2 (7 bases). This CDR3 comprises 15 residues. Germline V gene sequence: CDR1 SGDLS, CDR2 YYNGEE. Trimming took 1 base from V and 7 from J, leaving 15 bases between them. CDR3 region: CASSVKGEGRNEQFF. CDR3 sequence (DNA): TGTGCCAGCAGCGTAAAGGGGGAGGGCCGAAATGAGCAGTTCTTC.

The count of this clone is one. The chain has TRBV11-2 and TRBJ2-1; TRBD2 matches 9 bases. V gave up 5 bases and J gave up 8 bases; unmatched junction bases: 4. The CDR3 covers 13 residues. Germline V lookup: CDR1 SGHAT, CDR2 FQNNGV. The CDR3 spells CASSKAGGYEQFF. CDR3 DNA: TGTGCCAGCAGCAAAGCGGGAGGATATGAGCAGTTCTTC.

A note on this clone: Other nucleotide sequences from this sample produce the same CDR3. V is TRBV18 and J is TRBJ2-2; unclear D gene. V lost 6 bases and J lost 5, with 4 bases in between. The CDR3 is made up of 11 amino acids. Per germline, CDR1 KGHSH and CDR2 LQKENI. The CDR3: CASSPTGELFF. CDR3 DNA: TGTGCCAGCTCCCCAACCGGGGAGCTGTTTTTT.

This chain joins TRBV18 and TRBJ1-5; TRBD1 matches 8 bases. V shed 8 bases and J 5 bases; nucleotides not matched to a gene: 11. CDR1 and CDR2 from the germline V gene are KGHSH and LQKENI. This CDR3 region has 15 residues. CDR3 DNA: TGTGCCAGCACCGGTTTCGGGACAGGTCATCAGCCCCAGCATTTT. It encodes CASTGFGTGHQPQHF.

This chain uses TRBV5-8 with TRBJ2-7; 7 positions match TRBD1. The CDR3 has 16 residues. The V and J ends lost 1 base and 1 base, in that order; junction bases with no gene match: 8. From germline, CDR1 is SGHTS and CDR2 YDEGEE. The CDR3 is CASSLLGTVRSYEQYF. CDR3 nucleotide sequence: TGTGCCAGCAGCTTGTTGGGGACAGTTCGGTCCTACGAGCAGTACTTC.

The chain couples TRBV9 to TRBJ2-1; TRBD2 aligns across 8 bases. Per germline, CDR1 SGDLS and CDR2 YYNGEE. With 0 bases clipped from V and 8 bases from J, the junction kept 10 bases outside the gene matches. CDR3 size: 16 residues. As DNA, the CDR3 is TGTGCCAGCAGCGTAGCCGTAGGAGCGGGAGCACATGAGCAGTTCTTC. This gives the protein CASSVAVGAGAHEQFF.